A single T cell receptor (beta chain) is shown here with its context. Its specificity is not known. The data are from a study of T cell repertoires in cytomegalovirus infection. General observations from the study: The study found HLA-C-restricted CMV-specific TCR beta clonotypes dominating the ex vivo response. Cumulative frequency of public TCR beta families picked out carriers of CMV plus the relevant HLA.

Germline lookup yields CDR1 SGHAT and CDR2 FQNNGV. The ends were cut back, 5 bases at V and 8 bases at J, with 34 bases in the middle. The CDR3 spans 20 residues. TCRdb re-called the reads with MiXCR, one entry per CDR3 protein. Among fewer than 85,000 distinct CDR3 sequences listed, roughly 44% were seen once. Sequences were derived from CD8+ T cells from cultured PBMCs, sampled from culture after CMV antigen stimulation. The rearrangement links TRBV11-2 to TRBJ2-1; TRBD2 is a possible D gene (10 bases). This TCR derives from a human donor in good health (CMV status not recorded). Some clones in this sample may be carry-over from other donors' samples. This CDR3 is CASSHRTGANPSGSFDEQFF. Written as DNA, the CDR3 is TGTGCCAGCAGCCATCGGACAGGGGCAAATCCTAGCGGGAGTTTCGATGAGCAGTTCTTC.